This T cell receptor (beta chain) is drawn from a study of identical twins. Germline CDR1 and CDR2: MGHDK and SYGVNS. The V and J ends lost 3 bases and 0 bases respectively, with 9 bases between them. There are 14 residues in the CDR3. MiXCR, applied by TCRdb to the 5' RACE reads, yields one record per CDR3 protein. The repertoire holds 1.5 million to 2 million distinct CDR3 sequences, about 32% seen once, with about 0.27% in the top ten. The origin of this receptor is a newborn girl in good health. The rearrangement uses TRBV25-1 and TRBJ2-7, with unresolved D. The sample was cord blood. The CDR3 sequence: CASSDSRSSYEQYF. As DNA, the CDR3 is TGTGCCAGCAGTGATTCACGCAGCTCCTACGAGCAGTACTTC.